Shown below are 25 T cell receptor beta chains from a single sample sequenced in a study of metastatic and nonmetastatic thyroid tumors. Using MiXCR, TCRdb reanalyzed the PCR reads. The sample carries approximately 44,000 clones, 24% recorded once. Treatment of any kind had been given to no patient before thyroid surgery. Sequences were obtained from tumor tissue. These receptors were collected from a female donor with papillary thyroid cancer or a benign thyroid nodule (not recorded which). Some clones in this sample may be carry-over from other donors' samples.

The rearrangement uses TRBV5-1 and TRBJ2-1; D is undetermined. The germline V and J ends were trimmed by 3 bases and 1 base, with 8 bases remaining between them. Germline V gives CDR1 SGHRS, CDR2 YFSETQ. The CDR3 loop spans 14 amino acids. CDR3 nucleotides: TGCGCCAGCAGCTCGGTGGAGTCCTACAATGAGCAGTTCTTC. Its translation is CASSSVESYNEQFF.

This clone was seen a handful of times. The chain has TRBV6-1 and TRBJ2-3; TRBD1 aligns across 8 bases. Losses at the gene ends were 7 bases for V and 4 bases for J; bases not matched to a gene: 13. This CDR3 comprises 16 residues. Germline CDR1 and CDR2: MNHNS and SASEGT. The CDR3 protein is CASIRNLDRVPDTQYF. The CDR3 bases are TGTGCCAGCATTCGGAACCTGGACAGGGTTCCAGATACGCAGTATTTT.

The V gene is TRBV12-3 or TRBV12-4, the J gene TRBJ1-1; TRBD1 agrees at 10 bases. The CDR3 sequence is 14 residues long. V trimming: 6 bases; J trimming: 0 bases; junction bases outside the gene matches: 1. The CDR3 nucleotides read TGTGCCAGCAGGGACAGGGGGTTGAACACTGAAGCTTTCTTT. It codes for CASRDRGLNTEAFF.

Judged by abundance, this clone is medium-sized (0.01 to 0.1%). The junction departs from the called germline gene at one end, perhaps through a read error. The rearrangement links TRBV28 to TRBJ1-5, with a possible D match to TRBD1 (6 bases). CDR3 length equals 14 residues. Germline CDR1 is MDHEN and CDR2 is SYDVKM. This CDR3 reads CASSFGGRNRPQHF. The CDR3 DNA reads TGTGCCAGCAGTTTCGGGGGCAGGAATCGGCCCCAGCATTTT.

Relative to its sample, this clone is medium-sized (0.01 to 0.1%). The J gene is TRBJ2-3, the V gene TRBV28, with TRBD2 as a possible D gene (6 bases). Trimming took off 6 bases at V and 1 base at J, with 14 bases between the two ends. The CDR3 consists of 15 residues. The germline gives CDR1 MDHEN, CDR2 SYDVKM. The CDR3 sequence: CASSPAGRGTDTQYF. The CDR3 DNA sequence: TGTGCCAGCAGCCCCGCGGGACGAGGCACAGATACGCAGTATTTT.

For this clone: Since a much larger clone is just one base distant, this may be a read error. This chain joins TRBV14 and TRBJ2-2, with D perhaps being TRBD1 or TRBD2 (5 bases each). Germline V gives CDR1 SGHDN, CDR2 FVKESK. This CDR3 is 14 amino acids long. CDR3 coding DNA: TGTGCCAGCAGTCCGGGACCCCTAGACGGGGATCTGTTTTTT. This translates into CASSPGPLDGDLFF.

The V gene is TRBV6-1, the J gene TRBJ1-1, with D uncertain. V was cut by 7 bases and J by 6 bases, with 12 bases left in between. Per germline, CDR1 MNHNS and CDR2 SASEGT. The CDR3 is made up of 12 amino acids. The CDR3 DNA reads as TGTGCCAGCATCGCGCGGGTCGCTGAAGCTTTCTTT. It encodes CASIARVAEAFF.

This clone was counted many times. Other DNA sequences in the sample encode the same CDR3. This chain links TRBV19 with TRBJ2-3; D might be TRBD2 (5 bases). From germline, CDR1 is LNHDA and CDR2 SQIVND (reference sequence). The CDR3 has 13 amino acids. V was trimmed by 3 bases and J by 4 bases, leaving 8 bases between them. The CDR3 loop reads CASSIGLADTQYF. CDR3 nucleotides: TGTGCCAGTAGTATTGGACTGGCAGATACGCAGTATTTT.

This clone was counted a few times. The V gene is TRBV2, the J gene TRBJ2-3; D remains ambiguous. The germline CDR1 and CDR2 sequences are SNHLY and FYNNEI. The V end was cut by 2 bases, the J end by 0 bases, with 6 bases between. CDR3 length: 14 residues. CDR3 DNA: TGTGCCAGCAGTGAATCCCTAAGCACAGATACGCAGTATTTT. Protein: CASSESLSTDTQYF.

V and J are TRBV20-1 and TRBJ1-1; no clear D. The CDR3 totals 12 residues. CDR1 DFQATT and CDR2 SNEGSKA come from the germline V gene (reference sequence). The V and J ends lost 3 bases and 7 bases respectively, with 12 bases between them. The CDR3 DNA sequence: TGCAGTGCTAGCCAAATCGGTGGTGAAGCTTTCTTT. This translates into CSASQIGGEAFF.

This clone was seen many times. The chain carries TRBV5-1 and TRBJ1-2, with D uncertain. V lost 4 bases, J lost 5 bases, and 18 bases lay in between. The CDR3 extends over 15 amino acids. Germline V gene lookup returns CDR1 SGHRS and CDR2 YFSETQ. The CDR3, as DNA: TGCGCCAGCAGCCCGCATGCCCAAGGCGCATATGGCTACACCTTC. Translation: CASSPHAQGAYGYTF.

There are many counts of this clone. The rearrangement joins TRBV5-1 to TRBJ2-1; the D gene is possibly TRBD2 (6 bases). The V gene's germline CDR1 is SGHRS and CDR2 YFSETQ. This CDR3 is 14 amino acids long. The V and J ends lost 0 bases and 6 bases respectively, with 10 bases between them. The CDR3 region is CASSLGLESNEQFF. DNA for the CDR3: TGCGCCAGCAGCTTGGGACTAGAAAGCAATGAGCAGTTCTTC.

CDR3 sequence: CSARQDSPRSGYTF. The DNA of the CDR3 is TGCAGTGCTAGACAGGACAGCCCTCGTAGTGGCTACACCTTC. This rearrangement joins TRBV20-1 to TRBJ1-2; D possibly corresponds to TRBD1 (6 bases). V was pared by 2 bases and J by 7 bases, with 17 bases between. The CDR3 consists of 14 residues. The germline CDR1 and CDR2 sequences are DFQATT and SNEGSKA (reference sequence).

The chain carries TRBV7-9 and TRBJ2-1; perhaps TRBD2 as D (5 bases). The V end was cut by 8 bases, the J end by 8 bases, with 10 bases between. This CDR3 contains 11 residues. CDR1 and CDR2 (germline): SEHNR, FQNEAQ (reference sequence). Here the CDR3 reads CASEGGDEQFF. As DNA, the CDR3 is TGTGCCAGCGAGGGCGGCGATGAGCAGTTCTTC.

Comments on this clone: The junction departs from the called germline gene at one end, perhaps through a read error. The chain combines TRBV20-1 with TRBJ2-1, with 7 bases aligning to TRBD2. There are 15 residues in the CDR3. Germline V CDR1 and CDR2: DFQATT, SNEGSKA (reference sequence). The CDR3 is CSSRGTSETYNEQFF. As DNA, the CDR3 is TGCAGTTCTAGGGGTACTAGCGAAACCTACAATGAGCAGTTCTTC.

The V and J genes are TRBV11-2 and TRBJ2-3; no clear D. Per the germline V gene, CDR1 is SGHAT and CDR2 is FQNNGV. V lost 5 bases, J lost 6 bases, and 9 bases lay in between. The CDR3 has 12 residues. The CDR3 is CASSPEADTQYF. The CDR3 bases are TGTGCCAGCAGCCCTGAGGCCGATACGCAGTATTTT. The whole variable domain, filled in from reference TRBV11-2 and TRBJ2-3, reads EAGVAQSPRYKIIEKRQSVAFWCNPISGHATLYWYQQILGQGPKLLIQFQNNGVVDDSQLPKDRFSAERLKGVDSTLKIQPAKLEDSAVYLCASSPEADTQYFGPGTRLTVL.

This clone was observed a few times. The chain combines TRBV6-1 with TRBJ2-3, with 9 positions matching TRBD2. The CDR3 spans 15 residues. V lost 1 base, J lost 4 bases, and 3 bases stayed unmatched. Germline V gene lookup returns CDR1 MNHNS and CDR2 SASEGT. Here the CDR3 reads CASSEEAGGPDTQYF. The CDR3 DNA reads as TGTGCCAGCAGTGAAGAGGCGGGAGGGCCAGATACGCAGTATTTT.

This clone was observed a handful of times. The gene calls are TRBV6-1 and TRBJ2-1; 7 bases are a match to TRBD1. The length of the CDR3 is 16 residues. Losses at the gene ends were 6 bases for V and 4 bases for J; bases not matched to a gene: 12. Germline CDR1 MNHNS, CDR2 SASEGT. The CDR3 DNA reads TGTGCCAGCAGAATTCCAACCGGGACAGTATACAATGAGCAGTTCTTC. It codes for CASRIPTGTVYNEQFF.

The table lists this clone with many counts. CDR3 region: CASSSGQGLGNTIYF. CDR3 DNA sequence: TGTGCCAGCAGTTCAGGACAGGGTTTGGGAAACACCATATATTTT. The rearrangement uses TRBV2 and TRBJ1-3; TRBD1 aligns across 8 bases. Germline CDR1 SNHLY, CDR2 FYNNEI. The CDR3 has 15 residues. Unmatched junction bases numbered 7, after V lost 5 bases and J lost 4 bases.

V and J are TRBV6-1 and TRBJ2-4; the D call may be TRBD1 or TRBD2 (7 bases each). The CDR3 consists of 16 residues. Between the trimmed V and J ends, which lost 1 base and 2 bases, there was a span of 12 bases. Germline values: CDR1 MNHNS, CDR2 SASEGT. In DNA, the CDR3 is TGTGCCAGCAGTGAAGGACAGGGAGGGTCCAAAAACATTCAGTACTTC. Translating it yields CASSEGQGGSKNIQYF.

This clone was seen at least ten times. V usage is TRBV28 and J usage is TRBJ2-1, with D uncertain. The CDR3 is made up of 15 amino acids. The germline V gene encodes CDR1 MDHEN and CDR2 SYDVKM. V lost 2 bases to trimming and J lost 1 base, with 9 bases between them. The CDR3 DNA reads as TGTGCCAGCAGTTTAATTGGGCCGTCCTACAATGAGCAGTTCTTC. It translates to CASSLIGPSYNEQFF.

This clone was counted many times. The J gene is TRBJ1-1, the V gene TRBV7-2; possible D gene TRBD1, 6 bases. CDR3 length: 16 residues. Trimming took off 0 bases at V and 2 bases at J, with 13 bases between the two ends. The germline V gene has CDR1 SGHTA and CDR2 FQGNSA. CDR3 protein: CASSLAPGRGNTEAFF. The CDR3, as DNA: TGTGCCAGCAGCTTAGCGCCCGGCAGGGGTAACACTGAAGCTTTCTTT.

The chain couples TRBV6-4 to TRBJ1-1; D is possibly TRBD1 (5 bases). Per germline, CDR1 MRHNA and CDR2 SNTAGT. The CDR3 has 14 residues. V was shortened by 4 bases and J by 2 bases, with 11 bases between the two germline ends. The CDR3 reads CASSVGGGNTEAFF. CDR3 nucleotide sequence: TGTGCCAGCAGTGTGGGTGGGGGTAACACTGAAGCTTTCTTT.

The sample holds a few counts of this clone. This chain connects TRBV2 to TRBJ1-4, with a possible D match to TRBD1 (5 bases). The length of the CDR3 is 13 residues. Germline CDR1 reads SNHLY; CDR2 reads FYNNEI. V lost 9 bases and J lost 6, with 14 bases in between. Here the CDR3 reads CARKSGADEKLFF. The CDR3 DNA reads TGTGCCAGAAAAAGTGGGGCGGATGAAAAACTGTTTTTT.

This clone has a handful of counts. A single base separates this from a much larger clone, so it may be a read error. The chain employs TRBV6-1 and TRBJ2-1; a possible D gene is TRBD2 (6 bases). This CDR3 is 14 amino acids long. The germline gives CDR1 MNHNS, CDR2 SASEGT. V dropped 6 bases and J dropped 6 bases, with 15 bases sitting between them. The CDR3 here is CASSVSGEGNEQFF. Written as DNA, the CDR3 is TGTGCCAGCAGCGTATCGGGAGAGGGCAATGAGCAGTTCTTC.